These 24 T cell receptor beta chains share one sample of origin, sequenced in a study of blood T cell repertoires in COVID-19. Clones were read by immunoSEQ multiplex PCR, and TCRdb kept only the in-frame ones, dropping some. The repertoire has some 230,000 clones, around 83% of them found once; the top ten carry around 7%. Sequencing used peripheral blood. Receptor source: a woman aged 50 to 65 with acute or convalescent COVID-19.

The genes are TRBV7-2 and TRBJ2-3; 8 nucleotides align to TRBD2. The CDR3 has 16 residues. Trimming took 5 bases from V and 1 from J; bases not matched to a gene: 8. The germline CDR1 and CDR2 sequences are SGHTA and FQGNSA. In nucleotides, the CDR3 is TGTGCCAGCAGCCCAAACGGGGGGGAGGGCACAGATACGCAGTATTTT. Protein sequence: CASSPNGGEGTDTQYF. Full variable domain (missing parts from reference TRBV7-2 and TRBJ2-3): GAGVSQSPSNKVTEKGKDVELRCDPISGHTALYWYRQSLGQGLEFLIYFQGNSAPDKSGLPSDRFSAERTGGSVSTLTIQRTQQEDSAVYLCASSPNGGEGTDTQYFGPGTRLTVL.

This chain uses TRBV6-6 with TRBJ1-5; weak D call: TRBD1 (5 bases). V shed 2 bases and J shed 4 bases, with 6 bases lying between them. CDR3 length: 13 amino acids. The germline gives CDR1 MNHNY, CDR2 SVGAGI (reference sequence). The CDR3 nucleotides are TGTGCCAGCAGTTACGGGGCTAATCAGCCCCAGCATTTT. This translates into CASSYGANQPQHF.

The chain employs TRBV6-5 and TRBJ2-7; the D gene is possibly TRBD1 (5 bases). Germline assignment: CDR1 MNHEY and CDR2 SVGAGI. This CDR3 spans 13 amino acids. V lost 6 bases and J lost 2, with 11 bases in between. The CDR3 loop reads CASSYTGAYEQYF. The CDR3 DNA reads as TGTGCCAGCAGCTATACAGGTGCCTACGAGCAGTACTTC.

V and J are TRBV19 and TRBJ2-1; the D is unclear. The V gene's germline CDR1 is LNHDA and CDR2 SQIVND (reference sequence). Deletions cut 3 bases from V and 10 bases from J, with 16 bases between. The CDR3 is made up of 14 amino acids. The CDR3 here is CASSMIPPGYEQFF. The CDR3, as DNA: TGTGCCAGTAGTATGATCCCCCCGGGTTACGAGCAGTTCTTC.

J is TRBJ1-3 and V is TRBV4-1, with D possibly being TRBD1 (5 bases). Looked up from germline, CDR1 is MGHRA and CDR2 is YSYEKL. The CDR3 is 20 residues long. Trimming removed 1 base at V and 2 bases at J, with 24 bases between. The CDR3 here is CASSQGKGPWGGKTGNTIYF. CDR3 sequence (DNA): TGCGCCAGCAGCCAAGGGAAAGGGCCTTGGGGGGGGAAAACTGGAAACACCATATATTTT.

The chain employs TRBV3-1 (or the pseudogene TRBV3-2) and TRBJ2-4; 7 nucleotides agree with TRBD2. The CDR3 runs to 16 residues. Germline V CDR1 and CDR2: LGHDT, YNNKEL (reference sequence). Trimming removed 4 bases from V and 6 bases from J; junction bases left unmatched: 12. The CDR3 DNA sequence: TGTGCCAGCAGCCCTACACGAAGACTAGCTGGAAACATTCAGTACTTC. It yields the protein CASSPTRRLAGNIQYF.

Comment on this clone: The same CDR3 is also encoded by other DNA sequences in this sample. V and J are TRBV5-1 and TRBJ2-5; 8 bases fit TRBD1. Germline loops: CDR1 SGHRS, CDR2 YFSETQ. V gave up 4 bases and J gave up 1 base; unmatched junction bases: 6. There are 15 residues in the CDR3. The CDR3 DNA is TGCGCCAGCAGCCCGGACAGGGTCGGCCAAGAGACCCAGTACTTC. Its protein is CASSPDRVGQETQYF.

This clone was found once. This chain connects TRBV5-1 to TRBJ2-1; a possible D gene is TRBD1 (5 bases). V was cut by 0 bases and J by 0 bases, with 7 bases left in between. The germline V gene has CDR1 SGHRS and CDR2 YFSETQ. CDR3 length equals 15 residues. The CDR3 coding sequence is TGCGCCAGCAGCTTGGGGCAGGGCTCCTACAATGAGCAGTTCTTC. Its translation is CASSLGQGSYNEQFF.

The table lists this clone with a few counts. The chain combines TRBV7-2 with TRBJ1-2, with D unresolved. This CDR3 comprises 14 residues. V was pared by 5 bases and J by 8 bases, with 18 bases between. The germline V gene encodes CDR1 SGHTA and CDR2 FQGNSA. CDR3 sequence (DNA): TGTGCCAGCAGCCCTGACCCCCGCGGCCGAGGCTACACCTTC. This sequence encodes CASSPDPRGRGYTF.

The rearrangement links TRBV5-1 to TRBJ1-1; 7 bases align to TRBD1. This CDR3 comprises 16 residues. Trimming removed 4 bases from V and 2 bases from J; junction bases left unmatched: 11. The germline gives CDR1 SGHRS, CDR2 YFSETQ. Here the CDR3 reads CASSRDREVFNTEAFF. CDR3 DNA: TGCGCCAGCAGCCGAGACAGGGAGGTATTTAACACTGAAGCTTTCTTT.

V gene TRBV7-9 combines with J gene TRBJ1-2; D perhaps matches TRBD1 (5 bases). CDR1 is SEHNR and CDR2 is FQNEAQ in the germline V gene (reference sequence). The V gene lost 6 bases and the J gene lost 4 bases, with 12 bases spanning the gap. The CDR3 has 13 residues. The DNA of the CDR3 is TGTGCCAGCAGGCCTCAGGGTCCCTATGGCTACACCTTC. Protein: CASRPQGPYGYTF.

The CDR3 region is CASSVNYGGGTEAFF. The CDR3 region has the DNA TGCGCCAGCAGCGTTAATTACGGGGGAGGCACTGAAGCTTTCTTT. The chain links TRBV5-1 to TRBJ1-1, with D possibly TRBD1 on 5 matching bases. The germline V and J ends were trimmed by 4 bases and 4 bases, with 17 bases remaining between them. This CDR3 is 15 amino acids long. The germline CDR1 and CDR2 sequences are SGHRS and YFSETQ.

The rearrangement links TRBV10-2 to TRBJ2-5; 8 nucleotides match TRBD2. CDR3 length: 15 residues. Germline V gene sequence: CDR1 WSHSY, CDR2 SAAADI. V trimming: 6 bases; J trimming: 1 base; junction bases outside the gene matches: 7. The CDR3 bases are TGCGCCAGCAGGACGGGAGGGGCAGTCCAAGAGACCCAGTACTTC. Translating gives CASRTGGAVQETQYF.

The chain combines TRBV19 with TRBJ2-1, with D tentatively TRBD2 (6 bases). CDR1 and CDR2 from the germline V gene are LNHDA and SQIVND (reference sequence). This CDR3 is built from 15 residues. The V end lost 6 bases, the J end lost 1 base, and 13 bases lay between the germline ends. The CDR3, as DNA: TGTGCCAGTAGCCTAAGCGGGTTTTCCTACAATGAGCAGTTCTTC. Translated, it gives CASSLSGFSYNEQFF.

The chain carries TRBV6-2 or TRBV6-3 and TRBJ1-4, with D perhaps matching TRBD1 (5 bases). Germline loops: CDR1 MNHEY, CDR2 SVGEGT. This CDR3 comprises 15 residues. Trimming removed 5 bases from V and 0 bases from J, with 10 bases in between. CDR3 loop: CASSSGGATNEKLFF. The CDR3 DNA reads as TGTGCCAGCAGTAGTGGAGGGGCAACTAATGAAAAACTGTTTTTT.

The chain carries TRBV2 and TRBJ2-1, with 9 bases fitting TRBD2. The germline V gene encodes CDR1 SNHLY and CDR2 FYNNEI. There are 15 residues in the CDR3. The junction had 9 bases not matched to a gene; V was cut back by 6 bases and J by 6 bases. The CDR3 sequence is CASRALAGRVNEQFF. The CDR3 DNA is TGTGCCAGCAGGGCACTAGCGGGTAGGGTCAATGAGCAGTTCTTC.

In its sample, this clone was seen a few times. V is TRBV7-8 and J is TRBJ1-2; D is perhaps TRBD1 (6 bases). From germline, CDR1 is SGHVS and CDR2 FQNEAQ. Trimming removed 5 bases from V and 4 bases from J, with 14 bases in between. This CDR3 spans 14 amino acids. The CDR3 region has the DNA TGTGCCAGCAGCAATACCGGGACACTCTATGGCTACACCTTC. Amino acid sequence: CASSNTGTLYGYTF.

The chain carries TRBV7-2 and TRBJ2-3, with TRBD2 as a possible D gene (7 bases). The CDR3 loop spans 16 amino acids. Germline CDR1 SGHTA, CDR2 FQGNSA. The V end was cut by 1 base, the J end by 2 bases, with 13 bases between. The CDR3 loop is CASSLVGGAATDTQYF. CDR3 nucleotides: TGTGCCAGCAGCTTAGTGGGGGGGGCGGCCACAGATACGCAGTATTTT.

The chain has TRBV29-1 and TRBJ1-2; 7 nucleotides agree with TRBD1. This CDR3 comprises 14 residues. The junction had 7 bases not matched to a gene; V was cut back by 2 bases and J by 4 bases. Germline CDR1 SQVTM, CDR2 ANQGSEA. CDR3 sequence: CSVESKGQPYGYTF. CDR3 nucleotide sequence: TGCAGCGTTGAAAGTAAGGGACAGCCCTATGGCTACACCTTC.

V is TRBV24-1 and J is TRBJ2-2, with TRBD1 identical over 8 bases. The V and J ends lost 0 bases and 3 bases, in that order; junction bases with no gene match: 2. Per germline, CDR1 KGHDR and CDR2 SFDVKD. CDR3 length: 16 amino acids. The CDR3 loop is CATSDLHRGDTGELFF. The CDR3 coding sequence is TGTGCCACCAGTGATTTGCACAGGGGGGACACCGGGGAGCTGTTTTTT.

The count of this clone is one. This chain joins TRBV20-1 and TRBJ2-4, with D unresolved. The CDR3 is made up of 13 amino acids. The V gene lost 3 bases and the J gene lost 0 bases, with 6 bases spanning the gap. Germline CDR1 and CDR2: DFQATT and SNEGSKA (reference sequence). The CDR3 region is CSASRLAKNIQYF. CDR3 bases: TGCAGTGCTAGTCGACTAGCCAAAAACATTCAGTACTTC.

The chain's CDR3 is CASSLLGRGRATDTQYF. In DNA form, the CDR3 reads TGTGCCAGCAGCTTATTAGGCCGCGGGAGAGCGACAGATACGCAGTATTTT. V usage is TRBV7-2 and J usage is TRBJ2-3, with 7 bases matching TRBD2. Germline V CDR1 and CDR2: SGHTA, FQGNSA. The ends lost 2 bases at V and 3 bases at J; junction bases unmatched: 11. The CDR3 is 17 amino acids.

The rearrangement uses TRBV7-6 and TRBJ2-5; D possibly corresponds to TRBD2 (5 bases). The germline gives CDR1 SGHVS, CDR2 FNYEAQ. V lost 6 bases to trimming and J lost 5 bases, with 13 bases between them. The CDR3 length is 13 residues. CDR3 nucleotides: TGTGCCAGCAGAGACCAGGACTTCGAGACCCAGTACTTC. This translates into CASRDQDFETQYF. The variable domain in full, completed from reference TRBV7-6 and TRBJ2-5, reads GAGVSQSPRYKVTKRGQDVALRCDPISGHVSLYWYRQALGQGPEFLTYFNYEAQQDKSGLPNDRFSAERPEGSISTLTIQRTEQRDSAMYRCASRDQDFETQYFGPGTRLLVL.

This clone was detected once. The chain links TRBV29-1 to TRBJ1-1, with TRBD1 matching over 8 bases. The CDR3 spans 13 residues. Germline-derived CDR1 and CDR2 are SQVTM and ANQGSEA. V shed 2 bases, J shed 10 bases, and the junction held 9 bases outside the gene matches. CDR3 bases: TGCAGCGTTGAAAGGTCGGGACAGGACGGAGCTTTCTTT. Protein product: CSVERSGQDGAFF.